These 2 T cell receptor beta chains share one sample of origin, sequenced in a study of shared clonotypes between healthy human individuals. Here immunoSEQ multiplex PCR was the method, and the copy in TCRdb shows in-frame clones only, minus some. The data contain 1.5 million to 2.5 million clones, about 95% of them singletons. CD45RO-negative, CCR7-positively selected cells formed the naive CD8 fraction, excluding terminally differentiated effector memory CD45RA+ cells. Sequencing was performed on naive CD8+ T cells sorted from blood. These receptors all come from a man aged 18-30 years in good health.

The table lists this clone with a count of one. The chain links TRBV6-1 to TRBJ1-2, with a tentative D call TRBD1 (5 bases). This CDR3 has 16 residues. Trimming shortened V by 4 bases and J by 4 bases, and 19 bases separated the two germline ends. Germline-derived CDR1 and CDR2 are MNHNS and SASEGT. The CDR3: CASSALPLGVSYGYTF. The CDR3, as DNA: TGTGCCAGCAGTGCTTTACCCCTAGGGGTTAGCTATGGCTACACCTTC.

The V call is TRBV27, the J call TRBJ2-7; D remains ambiguous. The V end was cut by 3 bases, the J end by 2 bases, with 8 bases between. The CDR3 has 13 amino acids. CDR1 is MNHEY and CDR2 is SMNVEV in the germline V gene (reference sequence). The CDR3 loop is CASSFQAPYEQYF. The CDR3 DNA sequence: TGTGCCAGCAGTTTCCAAGCTCCCTACGAGCAGTACTTC.